These 3 T cell receptor beta chains were all obtained from the same sample, sequenced in a study of T cell responses to AZD1222 COVID-19 vaccine (dated by TCRdb to about 2021). The library was made by the immunoSEQ multiplex PCR assay. Not all clones reach the TCRdb copy of this immuneACCESS table, which keeps in-frame sequences only. Checked studies attribute under half of the gap to unresolved V genes and leave the rest unexplained. A total of 100,000 to 150,000 clones appear in this sample, approximately 89% of them only once. The ten biggest clones cover about 5.4% of the sample. This specimen's time point label, interpreted: baseline before first vaccination. The sequences come from peripheral blood, collected on day 0 of AZD1222 vaccination. The receptors shown here come from an adult in good health.

The chain employs TRBV28 and TRBJ1-3, with a possible D match to TRBD1 (6 bases). The germline gives CDR1 MDHEN, CDR2 SYDVKM. V dropped 1 base and J dropped 2 bases, with 9 bases sitting between them. The CDR3 runs to 15 residues. In DNA form, the CDR3 reads TGTGCCAGCAGTTTATCATGGGGGCCTGGAAACACCATATATTTT. It is translated as CASSLSWGPGNTIYF. Together with reference TRBV28 and TRBJ1-3, the CDR3 gives the full variable domain: DVKVTQSSRYLVKRTGEKVFLECVQDMDHENMFWYRQDPGLGLRLIYFSYDVKMKEKGDIPEGYSVSREKKERFSLILESASTNQTSMYLCASSLSWGPGNTIYFGEGSWLTVV.

The V call is TRBV10-3, the J call TRBJ2-7, with TRBD2 identical over 10 bases. CDR1 and CDR2 (germline): ENHRY, SYGVKD. V gave up 6 bases and J gave up 3 bases; unmatched junction bases: 5. The CDR3 covers 14 residues. The CDR3 region has the DNA TGTGCCATCAGGTCTAGCGGGAGAAGCTACGAGCAGTACTTC. This encodes CAIRSSGRSYEQYF.

This chain links TRBV2 with TRBJ1-2; D is perhaps TRBD1 (5 bases). V was pared by 4 bases and J by 4 bases, with 7 bases between. CDR1 and CDR2 from the germline V gene are SNHLY and FYNNEI. The CDR3 has 12 amino acids. The CDR3 sequence: CASSATAYGYTF. In DNA, the CDR3 is TGTGCCAGCAGTGCGACAGCCTATGGCTACACCTTC.